This T cell receptor (beta chain) was identified in a study of cytomegalovirus exposure and HLA in healthy donors. Whole-study findings and limits: Trimming of TCR beta V- and J-genes showed a link, identified in a later analysis, to a missense DCLRE1C variant.

This clone was seen just once. Its antigen is not known. A multiplex PCR was run with 60 Vbeta primers and 13 Jbeta primers. The repertoire was sequenced with immunoSEQ multiplex PCR; TCRdb's copy has only in-frame clones and lacks some. This sample has 150,000 to 200,000 clones, with roughly 72% found just once. Per germline, CDR1 SGDLS and CDR2 YYNGEE. Unmatched junction bases numbered 4, after V lost 3 bases and J lost 2 bases. The CDR3 totals 14 residues. What was sequenced was PBMCs. The clonotype originates from a man younger than 45 in good health and CMV-seronegative. This sequence joins TRBV9 and TRBJ2-5; the match to TRBD1 covers 7 bases. The CDR3 loop is CASSETGDQETQYF. The CDR3 DNA is TGTGCCAGCAGCGAAACAGGGGATCAAGAGACCCAGTACTTC.